The 13 T cell receptor beta chains given below trace back to one sample, sequenced in a study of blood T cell repertoires in COVID-19. The assay was immunoSEQ multiplex PCR, and TCRdb's table has in-frame clones only and misses some. The sample carries about 110,000 clones, 70% to 85% recorded once. The sequencing sample was made of peripheral blood. The receptors were gathered from a woman aged 60-75 years with acute or convalescent COVID-19.

V and J are TRBV12-5 and TRBJ1-1; 10 positions agree with TRBD1. The germline V gene encodes CDR1 LGHNT and CDR2 FRNRAP. The CDR3 has 16 residues. V lost 3 bases and J lost 1; bases outside the gene matches: 5. The CDR3: CASGFPDRGRNTEAFF. The CDR3 nucleotides are TGTGCTAGTGGTTTCCCGGACAGGGGGAGGAACACTGAAGCTTTCTTT.

The V and J genes are TRBV3-1 (or the pseudogene TRBV3-2) and TRBJ2-1; D remains unclear. This CDR3 contains 14 residues. Germline loops: CDR1 LGHDT, CDR2 YNNKEL (reference sequence). V was clipped by 7 bases and J by 5 bases, with 15 bases between them. CDR3 region: CASNTQARDNEQFF. CDR3 DNA: TGTGCCAGCAACACCCAGGCTCGTGACAATGAGCAGTTCTTC.

The chain links TRBV24-1 to TRBJ2-1; tentatively, D is TRBD2 (6 bases). CDR1 is KGHDR, CDR2 SFDVKD, per germline. Trimming removed 3 bases at V and 4 bases at J, with 9 bases between. The CDR3 consists of 14 residues. The CDR3 here is CATSDHSGYNEQFF. The CDR3 DNA follows: TGTGCCACCAGTGATCACAGCGGGTACAATGAGCAGTTCTTC.

V is TRBV5-1 and J is TRBJ2-5; the match to TRBD2 covers 16 bases. The CDR3 covers 18 residues. Germline trimming cut 4 bases from V and 4 bases from J; bases unmatched to any gene: 10. Per the germline V gene, CDR1 is SGHRS and CDR2 is YFSETQ. The CDR3 DNA reads TGCGCCAGCAGCCCGGGACTAGCGGGAGGGAACAGGGGAGAGACCCAGTACTTC. This codes for CASSPGLAGGNRGETQYF.

This clone has just a few counts. The chain employs TRBV6-5 and TRBJ1-4; D is ambiguous. Germline-derived CDR1 and CDR2 are MNHEY and SVGAGI. CDR3 length: 14 amino acids. Trimming cost V 4 bases and J 4 bases, with 10 bases left between them. The CDR3 is CASSWAANNEKLFF. CDR3 nucleotides: TGTGCCAGCAGTTGGGCAGCTAATAATGAAAAACTGTTTTTT.

The V call is TRBV6-5, the J call TRBJ1-5; 8 bases map to TRBD1. Germline CDR1 MNHEY, CDR2 SVGAGI. The J segment lost 6 bases and the V segment lost 6 bases, leaving 7 bases of the junction unmatched. This CDR3 contains 14 residues. The CDR3 DNA is TGTGCCAGCAGCACCCCAGGGGGCCGTCAGCCCCAGCATTTT. This sequence encodes CASSTPGGRQPQHF.

The chain uses TRBV9 and TRBJ2-3, with D perhaps matching TRBD1 (6 bases). The V gene's germline CDR1 is SGDLS and CDR2 YYNGEE. Deletions cut 3 bases from V and 1 base from J, with 12 bases between. The CDR3 loop spans 15 amino acids. The CDR3 protein is CASSETGSRTDTQYF. The DNA of the CDR3 is TGTGCCAGCAGCGAAACAGGGTCCCGCACAGATACGCAGTATTTT.

V is TRBV19 and J is TRBJ2-1, with 8 bases aligning to TRBD2. The CDR3 totals 16 residues. Looked up from germline, CDR1 is LNHDA and CDR2 is SQIVND (reference sequence). V dropped 1 base and J dropped 9; count of bases not matched to a gene: 11. The CDR3 region is CASSIVPAGEGGEQFF. The CDR3, as DNA: TGTGCCAGTAGTATAGTCCCAGCGGGAGAGGGAGGTGAGCAGTTCTTC. The variable domain in full, with the rest retrieved from reference TRBV19 and TRBJ2-1, is DGGITQSPKYLFRKEGQNVTLSCEQNLNHDAMYWYRQDPGQGLRLIYYSQIVNDFQKGDIAEGYSVSREKKESFPLTVTSAQKNPTAFYLCASSIVPAGEGGEQFFGPGTRLTVL.

The chain uses TRBV28 and TRBJ2-7, with 7 bases lining up with TRBD2. The CDR3 contains 14 residues. CDR1 is MDHEN and CDR2 is SYDVKM in the germline V gene. The J segment lost 0 bases and the V segment lost 5 bases, leaving 4 bases of the junction unmatched. The CDR3 coding sequence is TGTGCCAGCAGTGGGGGGGGGAGCTCCTACGAGCAGTACTTC. Encoded protein: CASSGGGSSYEQYF. The complete variable domain, with remaining parts taken from reference TRBV28 and TRBJ2-7, reads DVKVTQSSRYLVKRTGEKVFLECVQDMDHENMFWYRQDPGLGLRLIYFSYDVKMKEKGDIPEGYSVSREKKERFSLILESASTNQTSMYLCASSGGGSSYEQYFGPGTRLTVT.

The V and J genes are TRBV19 and TRBJ1-4; 7 bases match TRBD1. CDR3 size: 14 residues. Trimming removed 4 bases from V and 6 bases from J; junction bases left unmatched: 5. Germline lookup yields CDR1 LNHDA and CDR2 SQIVND (reference sequence). The CDR3 region has the DNA TGTGCCAGTAGTAAGAGACAGGGAGATGAAAAACTGTTTTTT. Translated: CASSKRQGDEKLFF.

The V and J genes are TRBV7-6 and TRBJ2-4, with 8 bases aligning to TRBD2. Germline V gene lookup returns CDR1 SGHVS and CDR2 FNYEAQ. The CDR3 totals 14 residues. The J segment lost 6 bases and the V segment lost 6 bases, leaving 7 bases of the junction unmatched. CDR3 sequence (DNA): TGTGCCAGCAGTTTAACGGGAGGGACAAACATTCAGTACTTC. Protein sequence: CASSLTGGTNIQYF.

The chain has TRBV27 and TRBJ1-1; TRBD1 might be the D (6 bases). In germline, CDR1 is MNHEY, CDR2 SMNVEV (reference sequence). The CDR3 has 14 amino acids. Deletions cut 9 bases from V and 9 bases from J, with 23 bases between. CDR3 protein: CASQSSRQAGKAFF. Here the CDR3 DNA reads TGTGCCAGTCAAAGTTCCAGACAGGCAGGAAAAGCTTTCTTT.

The CDR3 bases are TGCGCCAGCAGCTTGGTAGCAGGGGGTTCGACTAATGAAAAACTGTTTTTT. Encoded protein: CASSLVAGGSTNEKLFF. This chain uses TRBV5-1 with TRBJ1-4, with TRBD1 identical over 7 bases. The junction had 7 bases not matched to a gene; V was cut back by 0 bases and J by 2 bases. The V gene's germline CDR1 is SGHRS and CDR2 YFSETQ. The CDR3 contains 17 residues.